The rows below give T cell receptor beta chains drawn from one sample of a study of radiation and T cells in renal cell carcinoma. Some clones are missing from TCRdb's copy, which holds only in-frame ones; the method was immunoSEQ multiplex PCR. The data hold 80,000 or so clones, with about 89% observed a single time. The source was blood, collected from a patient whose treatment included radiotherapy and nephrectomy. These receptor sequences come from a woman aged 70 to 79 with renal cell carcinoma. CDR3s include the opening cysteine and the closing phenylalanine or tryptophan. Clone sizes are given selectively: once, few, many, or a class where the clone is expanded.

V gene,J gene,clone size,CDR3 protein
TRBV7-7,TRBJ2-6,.,CASSQGRSRANVLTF
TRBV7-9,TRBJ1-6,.,CASSSGQGADNSPLHF
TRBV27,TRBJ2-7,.,CASSLRVGGVYEQYF
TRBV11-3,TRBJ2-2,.,CASSHRETGELFF
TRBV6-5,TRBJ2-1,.,CASSYSGLAGNEQFF
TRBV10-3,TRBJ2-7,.,CAIGQSHEQYF
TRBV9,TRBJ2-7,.,CASSVSDGFYEQYF
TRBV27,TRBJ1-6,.,CASSLWRAGARRDNSPLHF
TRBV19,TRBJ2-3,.,CAKQGSTDTQYF
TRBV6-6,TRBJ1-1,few,CASSYSDRGAEAFF
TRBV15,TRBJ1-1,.,CATSRDRLGGQSEAFF
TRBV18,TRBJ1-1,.,CASSPLIQEGEAFF
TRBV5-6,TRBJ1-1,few,CASRRTLNTEAFF
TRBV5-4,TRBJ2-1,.,CASSSRGTSGEQFF
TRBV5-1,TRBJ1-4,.,CASSLNRRGEKLFF